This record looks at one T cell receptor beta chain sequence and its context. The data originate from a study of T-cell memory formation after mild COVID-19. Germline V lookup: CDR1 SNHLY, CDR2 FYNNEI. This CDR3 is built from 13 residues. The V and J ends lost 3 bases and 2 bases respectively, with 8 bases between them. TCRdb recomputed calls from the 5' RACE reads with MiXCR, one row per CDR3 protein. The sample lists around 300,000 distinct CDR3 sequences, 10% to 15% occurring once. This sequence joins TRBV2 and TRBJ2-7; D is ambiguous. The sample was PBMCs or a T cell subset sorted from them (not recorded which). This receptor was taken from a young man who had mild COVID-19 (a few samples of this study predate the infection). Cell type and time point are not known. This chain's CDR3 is CASSEVLAYEQYF. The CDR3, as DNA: TGTGCCAGCAGTGAGGTCTTGGCCTACGAGCAGTACTTC.